Following are 2 T cell receptor beta chains from one sample sequenced in a study of control samples from healthy donors and cancer patients. Profiled with immunoSEQ multiplex PCR; TCRdb holds only in-frame clones, not every one. Seen here are about 98,000 clones, 82% observed once, and the top ten hold 2% to 2.5%. The sample taken for sequencing was blood. All receptors come from a man in his 60s in good health.

The V and J genes are TRBV7-3 and TRBJ2-2, with 8 nucleotides matching TRBD1. V shed 5 bases, J shed 1 base, and the junction held 6 bases outside the gene matches. The CDR3 totals 16 residues. CDR1 and CDR2 from the germline V gene are SGHTA and FQGTGA. CDR3 protein: CASSPQGAENTGELFF. The CDR3 DNA reads as TGTGCCAGCAGCCCCCAGGGGGCGGAGAACACCGGGGAGCTGTTTTTT.

The CDR3: CASSYRDSNQPQHF. The CDR3 DNA is TGTGCCAGCAGTTACCGGGACAGCAATCAGCCCCAGCATTTT. This rearrangement joins TRBV6-5 to TRBJ1-5; perhaps TRBD1 as D (5 bases). Germline loops: CDR1 MNHEY, CDR2 SVGAGI. V shed 2 bases and J shed 1 base, with 6 bases lying between them. This CDR3 region has 14 residues.